This is a list of T cell receptor beta chains from one sample in a study of siplizumab effects on memory and regulatory T cells. Assay used: immunoSEQ multiplex PCR; TCRdb lists only in-frame clones, some missing. Counted here are approximately 92,000 clones, around 94% occurring once; the ten biggest clones make up roughly 1.3%. Source material: non-Treg CD4+ T cells sorted from blood. All receptors come from a human donor in good health. CDR3s include the opening cysteine and the closing phenylalanine or tryptophan. Some rows mark clone size as missing; the rest say once, few, many or name a class of expanded clone.

clone_size j_call v_call cdr3_aa
- TRBJ2-1 TRBV18 CASSRTNGLAANNEQFF
- TRBJ1-2 TRBV30 CAWSRMSGGTDGYTF
once TRBJ2-7 TRBV27 CASSIKRESYEQYF
- TRBJ2-5 TRBV2 CASKLGGAFETQYF
- TRBJ2-1 TRBV2 CASSVLAGGSYNEQFF
- TRBJ1-1 TRBV2 CASSIQGSEAFF
- TRBJ2-7 TRBV18 CASSRDRAEQYF
- TRBJ2-2 TRBV14 CASSQYSQDTGELFF
- TRBJ2-5 TRBV28 CASSFTDEVLGETQYF
- TRBJ1-6 TRBV9 CASSVTGVYNSPLHF
- TRBJ2-3 TRBV6-1 CASSTGQTSTDTQYF
few TRBJ2-7 TRBV18 CASSPRGLGIQYF
- TRBJ1-5 TRBV2 CASSEVRRGDQPQHF
- TRBJ1-4 TRBV2 CASSKSSGNEKLFF
- TRBJ2-6 TRBV7-3 CASSLDRAGANVLTF
- TRBJ2-7 TRBV5-4 CASSLGAPPYEQYF
- TRBJ2-1 TRBV10-3 CAISGASGRANNEQFF
- TRBJ1-2 TRBV18 CASSLQGGGYTF
- TRBJ2-3 TRBV11-3 CASSPGVGGGDTQYF
- TRBJ2-5 TRBV10-3 CAISVMPGASGASQETQYF
- TRBJ2-1 TRBV7-6 CASSLGLANEQFF
- TRBJ1-1 TRBV19 CASSTLGQGNTEAFF
- TRBJ2-6 TRBV13 CASSFLGSGANVLTF
- TRBJ2-1 TRBV29-1 CSVRRDRANEQFF
- TRBJ2-3 TRBV7-2 CASSLSRLSTDTQYF
- TRBJ2-3 TRBV10-1 CASSEMGVAGDTQYF
- TRBJ2-1 TRBV6-6 CASSYDSIRGNEQFF